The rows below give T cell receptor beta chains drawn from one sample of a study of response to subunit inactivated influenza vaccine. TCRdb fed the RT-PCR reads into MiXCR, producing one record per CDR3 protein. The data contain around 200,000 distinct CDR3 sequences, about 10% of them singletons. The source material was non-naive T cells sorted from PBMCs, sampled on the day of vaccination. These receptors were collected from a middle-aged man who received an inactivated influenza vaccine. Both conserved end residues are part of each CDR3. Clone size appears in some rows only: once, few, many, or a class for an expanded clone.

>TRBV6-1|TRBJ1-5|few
CASNERQGMNQPQHF
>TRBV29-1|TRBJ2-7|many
CSVATLGQRSYEQYF
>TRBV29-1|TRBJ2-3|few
CSVVSGASTDTQYF
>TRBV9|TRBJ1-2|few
CASSPPRRGDDGYTF
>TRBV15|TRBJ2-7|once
CATSRSRGQLYEQYF
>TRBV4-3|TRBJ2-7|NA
CASSQGTSGGTSYEQYF
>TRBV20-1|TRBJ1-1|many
CSAPGPGTTTEAFF
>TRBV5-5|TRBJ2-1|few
CASSSAKRGSSYNEQFF
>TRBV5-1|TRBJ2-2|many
CASSGPTSGGRNTGELFF
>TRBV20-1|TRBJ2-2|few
CSARVVSNPGTGELFF
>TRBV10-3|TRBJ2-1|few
CAISEKQSSYNEQFF
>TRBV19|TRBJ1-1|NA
CASTRTYLTEAFF
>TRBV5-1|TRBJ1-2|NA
CASSPRRDSYGYTF
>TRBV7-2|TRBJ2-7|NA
CASSLVPTVGGNEQYF
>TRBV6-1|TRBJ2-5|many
CASSEAQGSTQYF
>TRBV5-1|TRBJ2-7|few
CASSARGQAAYEQYF
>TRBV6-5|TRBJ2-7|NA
CASSYSGGPSYEQYF
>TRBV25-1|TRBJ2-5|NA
CASSLGTGGVQETQYF
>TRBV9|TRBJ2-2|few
CASSSPPGQGAGELFF
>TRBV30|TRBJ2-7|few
CAWSAGTDYEQYF
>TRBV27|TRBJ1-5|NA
CASSTRTGNQPQHF
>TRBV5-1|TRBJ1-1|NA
CASSLVTAKRDFRGEAFF
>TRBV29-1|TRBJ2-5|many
CSVETERQYF
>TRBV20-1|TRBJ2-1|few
CSAREGLAGGLGQFF
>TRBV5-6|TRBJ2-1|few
CASSVGTSGTQFF
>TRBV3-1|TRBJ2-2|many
CASSPWTGEARELFF
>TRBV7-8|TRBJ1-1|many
CASSLVTGGFEAFF
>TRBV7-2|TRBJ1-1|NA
CASSTQGSGEAFF
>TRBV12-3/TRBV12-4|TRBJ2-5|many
CASSLNAGETQYF
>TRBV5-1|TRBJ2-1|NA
CASSSSGGRYNEQFF
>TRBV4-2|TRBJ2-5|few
CASSQGGGHLETQYF
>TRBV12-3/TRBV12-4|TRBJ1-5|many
CASRRDRGRQPQHF
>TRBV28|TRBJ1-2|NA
CASSLSPEYGYTF
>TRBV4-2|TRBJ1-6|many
CASSRKDSPGSYNSPLHF
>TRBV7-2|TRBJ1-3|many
CASSLVTGNTIYF
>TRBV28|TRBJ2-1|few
CASSTAGSYNEQFF
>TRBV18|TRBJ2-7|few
CASSPPTGGASDEQYF
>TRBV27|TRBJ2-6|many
CASSLSLGSGANVLTF
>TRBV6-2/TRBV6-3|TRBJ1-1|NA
CAATPHGLKMNTEAFF
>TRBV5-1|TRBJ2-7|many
CASRPTSGSYEQYF
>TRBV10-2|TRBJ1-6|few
CASSGSRASSSPLHF
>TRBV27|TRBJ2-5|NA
CASSRAGGLRETQYF
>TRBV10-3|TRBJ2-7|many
CAIRKGDISYEQYF
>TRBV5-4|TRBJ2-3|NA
CASSLRGSGRTDTQYF
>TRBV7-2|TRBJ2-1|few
CASSSPGQGVKFF
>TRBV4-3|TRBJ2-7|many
CASSQDVLAGGWQYF
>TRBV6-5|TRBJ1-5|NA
CASSYSRDQPQHF
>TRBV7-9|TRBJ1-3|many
CASSDPGQGHGNTIYF
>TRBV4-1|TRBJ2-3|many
CASSQGAGSTDTQYF
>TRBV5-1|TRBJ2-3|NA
CASAMSTDTQYF
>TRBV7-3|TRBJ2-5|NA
CASSLNPGGETQYF
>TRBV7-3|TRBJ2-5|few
CASSLGPLGVQETQYF
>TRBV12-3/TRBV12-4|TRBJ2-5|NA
CASSFNTQETQYF
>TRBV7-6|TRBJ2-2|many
CASSRTAGNRVNTGELFF
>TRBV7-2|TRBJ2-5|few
CASSTRLAGQETQYF
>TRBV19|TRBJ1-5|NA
CASSMTGVRNQPQHF
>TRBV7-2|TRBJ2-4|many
CASSYGTGLKNIQYF
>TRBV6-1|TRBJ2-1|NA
CANLKGQGKAYNEQFF
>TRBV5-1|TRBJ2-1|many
CASSIGLALGNEQFF